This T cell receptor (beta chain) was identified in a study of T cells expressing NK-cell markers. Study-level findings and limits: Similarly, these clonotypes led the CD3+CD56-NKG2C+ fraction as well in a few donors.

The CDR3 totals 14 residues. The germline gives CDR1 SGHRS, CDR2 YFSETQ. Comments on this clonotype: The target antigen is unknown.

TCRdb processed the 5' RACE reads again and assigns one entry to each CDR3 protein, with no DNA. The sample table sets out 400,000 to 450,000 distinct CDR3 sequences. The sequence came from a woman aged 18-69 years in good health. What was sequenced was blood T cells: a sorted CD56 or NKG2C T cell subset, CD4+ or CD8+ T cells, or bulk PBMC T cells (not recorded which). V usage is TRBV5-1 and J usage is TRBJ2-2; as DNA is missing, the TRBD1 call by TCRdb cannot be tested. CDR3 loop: CASSVRAGTGELFF.